The following is a T cell receptor beta chain sequence with its context. CDR1 is SGHVS and CDR2 is FQNEAQ in the germline V gene. Unmatched junction bases numbered 5, after V lost 4 bases and J lost 1 base. This CDR3 has 16 amino acids. Next came a second PCR, run for roughly 6 to 11 cycles, which used a sample-barcoded 5' primer along with a J-beta primer mix. One entry per CDR3 protein results from TCRdb running MiXCR on the 5' RACE reads. The repertoire holds fewer than 800,000 distinct CDR3 sequences, 45% to 50% seen once, with under 35% in the top ten. This sample stems from a study of blood T cells in healthy people across ages.

The sequenced sample consisted of blood. The chain carries TRBV7-8 and TRBJ2-7; TRBD2 aligns across 12 bases. This clonotype originated in a woman aged 60-70 years in good health. As DNA, the CDR3 is TGTGCCAGCAGCTCGCTTGGACTAGCGGGATCCTACGAGCAGTACTTC. It translates to CASSSLGLAGSYEQYF.